Shown below are 13 T cell receptor beta chains from a single sample sequenced in a study of blood T cell repertoires in COVID-19. TCRdb keeps only in-frame clones here, not all; method: immunoSEQ multiplex PCR. The table includes about 250,000 clones, 84% detected once. Sequencing input: peripheral blood. These TCRs come from a person aged 70 to 85 with COVID-19, enrolled during active disease.

The CDR3 bases are TGTGCCAGTAGTACCTCAGGACAGGGTAACTATGGCTACACCTTC. Translated, it gives CASSTSGQGNYGYTF. V usage is TRBV19 and J usage is TRBJ1-2; 8 positions agree with TRBD1. After removal of 4 bases from V and 1 base from J, the junction contained 5 bases not matched to a gene. This CDR3 has 15 residues. Per germline, CDR1 LNHDA and CDR2 SQIVND (reference sequence).

The rearrangement uses TRBV3-1 (or the pseudogene TRBV3-2) and TRBJ2-1; a possible D gene is TRBD2 (5 bases). Germline CDR1 reads LGHDT; CDR2 reads YNNKEL (reference sequence). The CDR3 totals 16 residues. With 0 bases removed from V and 9 bases from J, the gap between germline ends came to 18 bases. CDR3 nucleotides: TGTGCCAGCAGCCAAGAGCAGCGGTACGTGTGGAGTGAGCAGTTCTTC. Protein sequence: CASSQEQRYVWSEQFF.

This chain uses TRBV25-1 with TRBJ1-2; the D is unclear. V dropped 3 bases and J dropped 3 bases, with 2 bases sitting between them. The CDR3 loop spans 11 amino acids. Germline values: CDR1 MGHDK, CDR2 SYGVNS. The CDR3 sequence is CASSDDYGYTF. CDR3 nucleotides: TGTGCCAGCAGTGACGACTATGGCTACACCTTC.

The rearrangement uses TRBV5-1 and TRBJ1-4; a possible D gene is TRBD1 (5 bases). Trimming left V 0 bases short and J 5 bases short, with 11 bases between. The V gene's germline CDR1 is SGHRS and CDR2 YFSETQ. The CDR3 length is 15 residues. CDR3 in DNA: TGCGCCAGCAGCTTGGGGCCTAACAGGAATGAAAAACTGTTTTTT. Protein: CASSLGPNRNEKLFF.

The chain uses TRBV10-3 and TRBJ2-1, with 7 nucleotides matching TRBD1. Germline V gene lookup returns CDR1 ENHRY and CDR2 SYGVKD. V lost 11 bases, J lost 9 bases, and 13 bases stayed unmatched. The CDR3 spans 13 residues. CDR3 nucleotide sequence: TGTGCCGCCCAGGGGGATTTTCTGGGTGAGCAGTTCTTC. Protein product: CAAQGDFLGEQFF.

The rearrangement joins TRBV2 to TRBJ2-3; weak D call: TRBD1 (5 bases). Trimming cost V 6 bases and J 3 bases, with 10 bases left between them. This CDR3 comprises 13 residues. Germline V gene sequence: CDR1 SNHLY, CDR2 FYNNEI. CDR3 region: CASRTDITDTQYF. The CDR3 nucleotides read TGTGCCAGCAGGACAGATATAACAGATACGCAGTATTTT.

The J gene is TRBJ1-1, the V gene TRBV14; the D is unclear. Deletions cut 5 bases from V and 8 bases from J, with 21 bases between. Germline V gene sequence: CDR1 SGHDN, CDR2 FVKESK. This CDR3 comprises 15 residues. CDR3 amino acids: CASSEGVRAGYEAFF. The CDR3 nucleotides are TGTGCCAGCAGCGAAGGCGTACGGGCGGGGTACGAAGCTTTCTTT.

The chain uses TRBV5-3 and TRBJ2-3; 10 positions match TRBD2. TRBV5-3 is assigned to the ORF class and has an uncertain function. The CDR3 sequence is 17 residues long. J lost 4 bases, V lost 0 bases, and 8 bases had no gene match. The CDR3 sequence: CARSLDPAGGPADTQYF. The CDR3 DNA sequence: TGTGCCAGAAGCTTGGATCCAGCGGGGGGGCCGGCAGATACGCAGTATTTT.

This clone turned up a few times. The V gene is TRBV12-3 or TRBV12-4, the J gene TRBJ1-2; 7 bases fit TRBD1. The CDR3 covers 13 residues. V was pared by 7 bases and J by 6 bases, with 8 bases of the junction left unmatched. The CDR3 region is CASTPTGVDGYTF. In DNA, the CDR3 is TGTGCCAGCACCCCCACAGGGGTGGATGGCTACACCTTC.

The chain links TRBV6-5 to TRBJ1-2; D not resolved. Germline V gives CDR1 MNHEY, CDR2 SVGAGI. This CDR3 is built from 15 residues. Trimming shortened V by 0 bases and J by 1 base, and 9 bases separated the two germline ends. CDR3 sequence: CASSYSSLNNYGYTF. CDR3 sequence (DNA): TGTGCCAGCAGTTACTCCAGTCTGAATAACTATGGCTACACCTTC.

V and J are TRBV4-1 and TRBJ2-3; D remains unclear. The V end lost 2 bases, the J end lost 2 bases, and 17 bases lay between the germline ends. Germline lookup yields CDR1 MGHRA and CDR2 YSYEKL. The CDR3 extends over 17 amino acids. CDR3 protein: CASSQPSASHDTDTQYF. The DNA of the CDR3 is TGCGCCAGCAGCCAACCTTCCGCGAGCCACGACACAGATACGCAGTATTTT.

This clone was counted between two and nine times. The chain combines TRBV11-2 with TRBJ1-2, with D maybe TRBD1 (5 bases). The CDR3 runs 13 residues. CDR1 SGHAT and CDR2 FQNNGV come from the germline V gene. V lost 2 bases and J 8 bases, leaving 12 bases between the germline ends. The CDR3 DNA reads TGTGCCAGCAGCTTACAGGGTAATTTAGGCTACACCTTC. Protein: CASSLQGNLGYTF.

This clone was seen more than once but under ten times. J is TRBJ1-4 and V is TRBV29-1, with a possible D match to TRBD1 (6 bases). Looked up from germline, CDR1 is SQVTM and CDR2 is ANQGSEA. The V gene lost 3 bases and the J gene lost 5 bases, with 7 bases spanning the gap. The CDR3 contains 12 residues. The CDR3 spells CSVEGANEKLFF. The CDR3 nucleotides read TGCAGCGTTGAGGGGGCAAATGAAAAACTGTTTTTT.